This TCR beta chain comes out of a study of T cell responses to AZD1222 COVID-19 vaccine. With respect to this clone: Its antigen is not identified.

Trimming took 7 bases from V and 1 from J, leaving 16 bases between them. Per germline, CDR1 SGHAT and CDR2 FQNNGV. The CDR3 is 15 amino acids. Some clones are missing from TCRdb's copy, which holds only in-frame ones; the method was immunoSEQ multiplex PCR. The sample carries roughly 150,000 clones, 90% to 95% recorded once. Whole-study results and caveats: The number of AZD1222 recipients seropositive at baseline was only five to seven. The donor group comprised mostly white British people and more females; the analysis possibly underestimated clonal diversity. Repertoire sampling was restricted to post-peak T cell response timepoints.

The receptor was derived from an adult who received the AZD1222 COVID-19 vaccine. The chain employs TRBV11-2 and TRBJ1-1, with a possible D match to TRBD1 (6 bases). The material was peripheral blood, obtained 28 days after the second AZD1222 dose. The CDR3 DNA sequence: TGTGCCAGCACCACTTTCGCGGGGGCGAACACTGAAGCTTTCTTT. This codes for CASTTFAGANTEAFF. Looking up the rest from reference TRBV11-2 and TRBJ1-1 gives the full variable domain: EAGVAQSPRYKIIEKRQSVAFWCNPISGHATLYWYQQILGQGPKLLIQFQNNGVVDDSQLPKDRFSAERLKGVDSTLKIQPAKLEDSAVYLCASTTFAGANTEAFFGQGTRLTVV.